This record covers a single TCR beta chain. Some clones are missing from TCRdb's copy, which holds only in-frame ones; the method was immunoSEQ multiplex PCR. The table includes roughly 150,000 clones, about 86% detected once. This sample is part of a study of control samples from healthy donors and cancer patients. The CDR3 length is 13 residues. V was cut by 4 bases and J by 6 bases, with 9 bases left in between. The germline V gene encodes CDR1 SGHTA and CDR2 FQGTGA. The sequence was collected from a young man in good health. Input material: blood. The V and J genes are TRBV7-3 and TRBJ2-2, with D hard to call. The CDR3 here is CASSSTFPGELFF. The CDR3 DNA reads as TGTGCCAGCAGCTCTACCTTCCCCGGGGAGCTGTTTTTT.